The 17 T cell receptor beta chains listed next were all sequenced from one sample in a study of T cells after yellow fever vaccination. TCRdb reprocessed the 5' RACE reads with MiXCR, giving one entry per CDR3 protein. The data show 150,000 to 200,000 distinct CDR3 sequences, roughly 8.8% seen once. The source was CD8+ T cells sorted from PBMCs, collected 45 days after the yellow fever booster vaccination. The origin of the receptors is a man aged 18 to 30 who received the YFV17D yellow fever vaccine.

In this sample, this clonotype turned up many times. This chain uses TRBV6-6 with TRBJ2-5, with 13 bases lining up with TRBD2. The V gene's germline CDR1 is MNHNY and CDR2 SVGAGI (reference sequence). The CDR3 contains 16 residues. The V and J ends lost 6 bases and 5 bases, in that order; junction bases with no gene match: 9. CDR3 region: CASSSRLAGGRETQYF. The CDR3 nucleotides read TGTGCCAGCAGCTCCCGACTAGCGGGGGGCCGGGAGACCCAGTACTTC.

A few counts support this clonotype. The gene calls are TRBV7-8 and TRBJ1-6, with unresolved D. Looked up from germline, CDR1 is SGHVS and CDR2 is FQNEAQ. V lost 9 bases and J lost 4, with 10 bases in between. CDR3 size: 13 residues. The CDR3 is CASKGGYNSPLHF. The CDR3, as DNA: TGTGCCAGTAAGGGTGGATATAATTCACCCCTCCACTTT.

The V call is TRBV29-1, the J call TRBJ1-2; maybe TRBD1 (5 bases). Germline assignment: CDR1 SQVTM and CDR2 ANQGSEA. The CDR3 extends over 11 amino acids. CDR3 coding DNA: TGCAGAGTTAGAGCAGGGAGTGGCTACACCTTC. Translating it yields CRVRAGSGYTF.

The rearrangement links TRBV2 to TRBJ2-2; D is undetermined. Germline-derived CDR1 and CDR2 are SNHLY and FYNNEI. There are 15 residues in the CDR3. V gave up 4 bases and J gave up 0 bases, with 9 bases separating them. The CDR3 loop reads CASSGTAANTGELFF. CDR3 DNA: TGTGCCAGCAGTGGGACCGCCGCGAACACCGGGGAGCTGTTTTTT.

V and J are TRBV2 and TRBJ1-6; D is unresolved. V was cut by 7 bases and J by 14 bases, with 18 bases left in between. The CDR3 loop spans 13 amino acids. Germline CDR1 SNHLY, CDR2 FYNNEI. CDR3 residues: CASIEPAGRTLHF. CDR3 nucleotide sequence: TGTGCCAGCATTGAGCCGGCGGGTCGGACCCTCCACTTT.

This chain connects TRBV7-9 to TRBJ1-4; D may be TRBD1 (5 bases). The germline gives CDR1 SEHNR, CDR2 FQNEAQ (reference sequence). This CDR3 spans 20 amino acids. The V end was cut by 5 bases, the J end by 3 bases, with 28 bases between. CDR3 sequence (DNA): TGTGCCAGCAGCCCCAGTACGGGGACGGTTCTATTCAGTTCTAATGAAAAACTGTTTTTT. Protein: CASSPSTGTVLFSSNEKLFF.

This clonotype was picked up a small number of times. This rearrangement joins TRBV11-2 to TRBJ2-6; unclear D gene. The CDR3 has 17 amino acids. From germline, CDR1 is SGHAT and CDR2 FQNNGV. Trimming removed 2 bases at V and 0 bases at J, with 11 bases between. CDR3 sequence reads: CASSLTASFSGANVLTF. The CDR3 DNA reads as TGTGCCAGCAGCTTAACGGCGTCTTTCTCTGGGGCCAACGTCCTGACTTTC.

This clonotype has a handful of counts. The chain combines TRBV5-1 with TRBJ1-1; 7 bases map to TRBD1. The CDR3 runs 16 residues. V dropped 4 bases and J dropped 1; count of bases not matched to a gene: 10. Germline assignment: CDR1 SGHRS and CDR2 YFSETQ. The CDR3 DNA follows: TGCGCCAGCAGCCTCGAACCAGGGGGACCGAACACTGAAGCTTTCTTT. Its translation: CASSLEPGGPNTEAFF.

This chain's CDR3 is CASSYSGHTEAFF. The CDR3 nucleotides are TGTGCCAGCAGTTACTCAGGCCACACTGAAGCTTTCTTT. The J gene is TRBJ1-1, the V gene TRBV6-5, with D hard to call. Germline CDR1 is MNHEY and CDR2 is SVGAGI. The CDR3 length is 13 residues. V was cut by 0 bases and J by 3 bases, with 5 bases left in between.

This clonotype occurred a few times. CDR3 bases: TGTGCCAGCAGCTTAGCCCAAGGGCCAGATACGCAGTATTTT. Encoded protein: CASSLAQGPDTQYF. The chain has TRBV7-9 and TRBJ2-3; D not certain. V was clipped by 0 bases and J by 4 bases, with 8 bases between them. CDR1 is SEHNR, CDR2 FQNEAQ, per germline (reference sequence). The length of the CDR3 is 14 residues.

The chain links TRBV12-3 or TRBV12-4 to TRBJ1-2; no clear D gene. V was pared by 6 bases and J by 4 bases, with 15 bases between. The CDR3 contains 14 residues. CDR3 nucleotides: TGTGCCAGCAGCCCAACCGTTAGTGGCTATGGCTACACCTTC. Translated, it gives CASSPTVSGYGYTF.

This clonotype has only a few counts. The gene calls are TRBV19 and TRBJ2-1; D is uncertain. In germline, CDR1 is LNHDA, CDR2 SQIVND (reference sequence). V was trimmed by 6 bases and J by 0 bases, leaving 21 bases between them. The length of the CDR3 is 18 residues. The CDR3 sequence: CASSADTIDPFSYNEQFF. The CDR3 DNA reads as TGTGCCAGTAGCGCGGATACGATTGACCCCTTCTCCTACAATGAGCAGTTCTTC.

This clonotype was counted only a few times. The V and J genes are TRBV2 and TRBJ1-4; D is ambiguous. The V gene's germline CDR1 is SNHLY and CDR2 FYNNEI. The CDR3 is made up of 15 amino acids. The V end lost 0 bases, the J end lost 4 bases, and 9 bases lay between the germline ends. The CDR3 sequence is CASSEALGNNEKLFF. The CDR3, as DNA: TGTGCCAGCAGTGAAGCATTGGGAAATAATGAAAAACTGTTTTTT.

This clonotype was recorded a few times. The chain employs TRBV15 and TRBJ2-6; possible D gene TRBD1, 5 bases. The CDR3 covers 17 residues. Germline CDR1 LNHNV, CDR2 YYDKDF (reference sequence). With 5 bases removed from V and 0 bases from J, the gap between germline ends came to 14 bases. The CDR3 coding sequence is TGTGCCACCAGCGGCCCTGGACACCTCTCTGGGGCCAACGTCCTGACTTTC. This encodes CATSGPGHLSGANVLTF. Full variable domain (rest looked up from reference TRBV15 and TRBJ2-6): DAMVIQNPRYQVTQFGKPVTLSCSQTLNHNVMYWYQQKSSQAPKLLFHYYDKDFNNEADTPDNFQSRRPNTSFCFLDIRSPGLGDTAMYLCATSGPGHLSGANVLTFGAGSRLTVL.

This rearrangement joins TRBV12-3 or TRBV12-4 to TRBJ2-3; D unresolved. The CDR3 has 16 amino acids. The V and J ends lost 5 bases and 2 bases respectively, with 17 bases between them. The CDR3 protein is CASSLPLGSATDTQYF. The CDR3 DNA reads TGTGCCAGCAGTCTTCCCCTAGGGTCTGCCACAGATACGCAGTATTTT.

The rearrangement joins TRBV12-3 or TRBV12-4 to TRBJ1-2; D unresolved. The CDR3 consists of 12 residues. Between the trimmed V and J ends, which lost 5 bases and 8 bases, there was a span of 12 bases. The CDR3: CASSTNLGGYTF. In DNA form, the CDR3 reads TGTGCCAGCAGTACTAACTTGGGAGGCTACACCTTC.

CDR3 in amino acids: CASSLARVRNQPQHF. The CDR3, as DNA: TGTGCCAGCAGTTTGGCTAGGGTCCGCAATCAGCCCCAGCATTTT. The chain employs TRBV12-3 or TRBV12-4 and TRBJ1-5; no reliable D call. The V gene lost 3 bases and the J gene lost 2 bases, with 11 bases spanning the gap. This CDR3 spans 15 amino acids.